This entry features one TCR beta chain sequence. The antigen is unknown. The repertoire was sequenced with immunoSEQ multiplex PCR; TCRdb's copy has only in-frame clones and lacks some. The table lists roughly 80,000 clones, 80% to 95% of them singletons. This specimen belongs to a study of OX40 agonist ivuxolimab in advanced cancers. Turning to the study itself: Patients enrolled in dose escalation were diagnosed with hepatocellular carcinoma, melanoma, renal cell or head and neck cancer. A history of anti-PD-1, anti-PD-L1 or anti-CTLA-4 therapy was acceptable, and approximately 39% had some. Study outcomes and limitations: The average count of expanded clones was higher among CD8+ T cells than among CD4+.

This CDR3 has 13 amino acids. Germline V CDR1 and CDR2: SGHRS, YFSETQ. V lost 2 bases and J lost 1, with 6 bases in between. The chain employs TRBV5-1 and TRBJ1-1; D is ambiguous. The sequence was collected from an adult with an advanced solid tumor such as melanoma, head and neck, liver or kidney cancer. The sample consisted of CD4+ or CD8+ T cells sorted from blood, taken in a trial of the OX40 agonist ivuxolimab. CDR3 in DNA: TGCGCCAGCAGCTTAATGGAGAACACTGAAGCTTTCTTT. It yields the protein CASSLMENTEAFF.